Each of the 2 T cell receptor beta chains below was sequenced from the same sample in a study of blood T cell repertoires in COVID-19. Here immunoSEQ multiplex PCR was the method, and the copy in TCRdb shows in-frame clones only, minus some. The data contain a few hundred thousand clones, just under 90% of them singletons. Sequences were obtained from peripheral blood. These receptors all come from a man in his 60s who had recovered from COVID-19.

V and J are TRBV30 and TRBJ1-3, with a weak D call TRBD1 (5 bases). Germline CDR1 and CDR2: GTSNPN and SVGIG (reference sequence). Trimming took off 2 bases at V and 0 bases at J, with 11 bases between the two ends. The CDR3 extends over 15 amino acids. This chain's CDR3 is CAWSTGKVSGNTIYF. The CDR3 nucleotides are TGTGCCTGGAGTACAGGCAAGGTCTCTGGAAACACCATATATTTT. Supplemented by reference TRBV30 and TRBJ1-3, the full variable domain reads SQTIHQWPATLVQPVGSPLSLECTVEGTSNPNLYWYRQAAGRGLQLLFYSVGIGQISSEVPQNLSASRPQDRQFILSSKKLLLSDSGFYLCAWSTGKVSGNTIYFGEGSWLTVV.

The V and J genes are TRBV5-1 and TRBJ2-5, with D possibly TRBD2 on 6 matching bases. The CDR3 is 18 residues long. Germline CDR1 SGHRS, CDR2 YFSETQ. V gave up 0 bases and J gave up 5 bases, with 23 bases separating them. The CDR3 loop is CASSLAGVGLSPEETQYF. DNA for the CDR3: TGCGCCAGCAGCTTGGCGGGAGTTGGACTTTCCCCTGAGGAGACCCAGTACTTC.